This T cell receptor beta chain was documented in a study of blood T cell repertoires in COVID-19 (dated by TCRdb to about 2020). Describing the broader study: Collaborator samples came from the United States, Italy and Spain and covered acute and convalescent phases of COVID-19. Where HLA class I and class II types were available, the types were taken from metadata supplied by the sample provider, not from assay-based typing. Samples came from the ongoing ImmuneRACE study (first 160 participants) plus 1,254 subjects from 6 global collaborators. The prospective study material was composed of cDNA or gDNA derived from T cells, B-cell-depleted T cells, or PBMCs. The repertoires were released in a freely available public database intended as a resource for research on the immune response to SARS-CoV-2. Subjects who had been exposed to COVID-19, were actively infected with it, or had recovered from it provided the deeply sampled blood TCRbeta repertoires that made up the dataset. Nearly every sample came with metadata listing a de-identified subject ID, COVID-19 status, age in years and sex.

Enrolling through a virtual design, the prospective study's participants ranged in age from roughly 18 to 95 years and lived across roughly 23 United States geographic areas. In the prospective study, participants were assigned to cohorts based on the clinical history participants reported in a screening survey and a study questionnaire. Recovered participants in ImmuneRACE Cohort 3 were defined by two consecutive negative NP/OP PCR tests, clearance by a healthcare professional, or resolution of symptoms. In the prospective study, whole blood, serum and a nasopharyngeal or oropharyngeal swab were collected from each participant by mobile phlebotomists. Additional blood draws and questionnaires over an approximately 2-month period could optionally be provided by prospective study participants. Blood samples from the prospective study were shipped frozen or at room temperature prior to DNA extraction.

TCRbeta CDR3 regions were amplified from genomic DNA by means of the immunoSEQ Assay, a bias-controlled multiplex PCR. In the authors' own workflow: The number of nucleated cells in each sample was estimated from the amplification of reference gene primers within the assay. To quantify the absolute abundance of each unique TCRbeta CDR3 rearrangement, sequence reads were collapsed and filtered. For each sample, productive Simpson clonality was calculated as the square root of Simpson's diversity index over productive rearrangements. Sourced from immuneACCESS, this table was stored by TCRdb with only in-frame sequences that have V and J called. A share of the clones is absent; for the studies checked, an unresolved V gene accounts for under half, and the remainder has no known explanation. V, J and clone size are those of that table, while D and trimming were read from the DNA. The sample records around 390,000 clones, just under 90% of which are singletons. About 9.4% of the sample lies in the top ten.

On this clone: The clone's antigen remains unknown. No base-level quality is on record; no much larger clone is a single base apart.

Study-level results and caveats: The amount of clinical and demographic metadata varied by source and participant and was provided uncurated.

Specimen: PBMCs or T cells enriched from blood (not recorded which). This TCR came from a woman in her forties or fifties who had recovered from COVID-19.

The CDR3 sequence is CASSRGTPDDGYTF. The DNA sequence follows: TGCGCCAGCAGCCGGGGGACACCAGATGATGGCTACACCTTC. This receptor chain uses TRBV4-1 and TRBJ1-2, with TRBD1 as a weak D call on 6 bases. In the germline V gene, CDR1 corresponds to MGHRA and CDR2 to YSYEKL. Including the terminal cysteine and phenylalanine, the CDR3 comprises 14 residues. Only the CDR3 part of the read is kept: 42 bases, read in frame from the first base. The trim is 4 bases for V and 6 bases for J, with a gap of 15 bases between the germline ends.